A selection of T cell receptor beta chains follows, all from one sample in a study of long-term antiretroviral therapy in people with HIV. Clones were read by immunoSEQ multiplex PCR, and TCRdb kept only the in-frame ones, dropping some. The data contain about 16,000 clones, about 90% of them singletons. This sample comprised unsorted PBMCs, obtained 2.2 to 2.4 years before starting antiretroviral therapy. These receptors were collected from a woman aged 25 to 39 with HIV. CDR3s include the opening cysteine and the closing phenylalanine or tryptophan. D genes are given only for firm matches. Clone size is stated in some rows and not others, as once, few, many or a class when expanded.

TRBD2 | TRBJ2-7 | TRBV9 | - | TGTGCCAGCAGCGCGACTAGCGGGGGGCTCGAGCAGTACTTC | CASSATSGGLEQYF
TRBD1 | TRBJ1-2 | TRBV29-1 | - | TGCAGCGTTGCGGACAGGGGGCCTCAAAACTATGGCTACACCTTC | CSVADRGPQNYGYTF
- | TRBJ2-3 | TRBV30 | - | TGTGCCTGGAGCCCACGGGTTGCAGATACGCAGTATTTT | CAWSPRVADTQYF
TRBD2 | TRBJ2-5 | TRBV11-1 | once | TGTGCCAGCAGCGCGCCGGGACTAGCGGGGACCCAGTACTTC | CASSAPGLAGTQYF
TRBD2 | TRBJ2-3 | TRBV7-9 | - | TGTGCCAGCAGCCCCCGGGAGGGGAGGGTTCCCTCTAGCACAGATACGCAGTATTTT | CASSPREGRVPSSTDTQYF
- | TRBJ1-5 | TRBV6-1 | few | TGTGCCAGCAGTACAAGTGATAGCAATCAGCCCCAGCATTTT | CASSTSDSNQPQHF
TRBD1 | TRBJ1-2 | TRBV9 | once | TGTGCCAGCAGCGTAGCTACAGGGACAGGGGAAGGCTACACCTTC | CASSVATGTGEGYTF
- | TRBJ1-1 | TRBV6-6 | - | TGTGCCAGCAGTTACTCCGGGGGTACCACTGAAGCTTTCTTT | CASSYSGGTTEAFF
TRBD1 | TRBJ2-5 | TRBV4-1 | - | TGCGCCAGCAGCCGGTGGACAGGAAACCAAGAGACCCAGTACTTC | CASSRWTGNQETQYF
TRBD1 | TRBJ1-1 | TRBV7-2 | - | TGTGCCAGCCAACCTGGACAGGGCCACACTGAAGCTTTCTTT | CASQPGQGHTEAFF
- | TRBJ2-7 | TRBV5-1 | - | TGCGCCAGCAGCTGGGCGGGTGAGGGCACCTACGAGCAGTACTTC | CASSWAGEGTYEQYF
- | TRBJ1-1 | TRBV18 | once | TGTGCCAGCTCACCACAGGAGACGGGGAACACTGAAGCTTTCTTT | CASSPQETGNTEAFF
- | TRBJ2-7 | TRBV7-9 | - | TGTGCCAGCAGCTTAGTTAACAGGGAGACCTACGAGCAGTACTTC | CASSLVNRETYEQYF
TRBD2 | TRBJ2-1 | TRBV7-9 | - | TGTGCCAGCAGCCCAGCGGGGTCACCCTACAATGAGCAGTTCTTC | CASSPAGSPYNEQFF
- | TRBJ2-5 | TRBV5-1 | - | TGCGCCAGCAGCTCCCGGGGGGAGACCCAGTACTTC | CASSSRGETQYF